This T cell receptor (beta chain) was identified in a study of T cells in Graves' hyperthyroidism and ophthalmopathy (dated by TCRdb to between 2019 and 2020). For the wider study: Peripheral blood was sampled at the time of initial diagnosis, prior to any treatment. TCR V-J signatures able to tell the groups apart were searched for in a discovery cohort of 100 patients, of whom about 40 had Graves' ophthalmopathy and roughly 59 had stable Graves' hyperthyroidism. Prospective prediction of ophthalmopathy was tested in an independent validation cohort of about 19 hyperthyroidism patients and 17 patients who later progressed to ophthalmopathy. The roughly 90 discovery patients were divided at random into training and test sets in a 7:3 ratio. The study also compared thyroid tissue and blood T-cell repertoires from about six Graves' hyperthyroidism patients. After sampling, hyperthyroidism patients received methimazole starting at 30 mg daily, and ophthalmopathy patients received high-dose intravenous methylprednisolone. According to the paper, TCR Vbeta CDR3 sequencing was carried out on some 130 peripheral blood samples, which came from 40 to 45 ophthalmopathy, 80 or so hyperthyroidism and some 17 progressor patients.

CDR1 ENHRY and CDR2 SYGVKD were looked up in the germline V gene. From its cysteine to its phenylalanine, the CDR3 spans 15 amino acids. Only CDR3 DNA is held: 45 bases, read in frame from base 1. Trimming at the junction amounts to 0 bases on V and 4 bases on J, and the germline ends lie 12 bases apart. A few counts support this clonotype. What antigen it recognizes has not been identified. No clone much larger than this one lies a single base away; base qualities are absent. Amplification of TCR beta CDR3 regions was carried out from RNA transcripts. For the first round of RT-PCR on the TCR CDR3, the HTBI primer set was used together with the Qiagen OneStep RT-PCR kit. Libraries were constructed in a second round of multiplex PCR, after which size selection and purification were performed. Libraries were sequenced paired-end with 100 bp reads on an Illumina HiSeq2000. The study's own analysis went as follows. SOAPnuke was used to process the raw data, removing reads that contained adapters or uncalled bases, had a mean Phred below 15, or lacked an exact match to the constant primer or identifier. High-quality paired reads were merged using COPE v1.2.5, and each unique nucleotide sequence was defined as a clonotype. MiTCR v1.1 was used to align the clonotypes against IMGT TRBV, TRBD and TRBJ reference segments. Only V-J combinations with frequency above 0.0001, covering 99.2% of repertoires, were analysed. The TCS score was defined as F50 (clonal expansion) divided by E x V (chaos), with BLOSUM62-based TCRdist calculated between CDR3 peptides within each V-J. Welch's t-statistics and random forest reduced around 550 V-J features to under 15, which were used in a naive Bayes classifier (R e1071). Through fastp at Q25 and MiXCR, TCRdb rebuilt clones from the public reads, retaining in-frame beta chains. Each entry merges the rows of one CDR3 protein and shows their most common DNA and genes. V and J calls and clone size were set by TCRdb, not the authors. Present in this sample are approximately 620,000 distinct CDR3 sequences, approximately 16% of which were seen just once. About 3.5% of the sample belongs to the ten largest clones.

Moderately to severely active disease, a Clinical Activity Score of at least 3, a NOSPECS grade of at least 4, and a duration under 3 months were present in ophthalmopathy patients. Patients with uncontrolled infections, other autoimmune diseases, pregnancy or lactation were excluded. Diagnoses were established on the basis of clinical symptoms, serum thyroxine and TRAb, thyroid ultrasound, and orbital computed tomography. Ficoll-Paque density gradient centrifugation was used to isolate PBMCs from about 10 ml of fresh peripheral blood. Trizol reagent was used to extract total RNA, and RNA quality was then checked on an Agilent 2100 Bioanalyzer. Study-level results and caveats: A model built on a 13 V-J signature distinguished ophthalmopathy from stable hyperthyroidism, reaching about 89% sensitivity and about 81% specificity in cross-validation and 80%/75% in testing. Most expanded thyroid clonotypes (frequency above 0.001) were also detected in blood, a finding suggesting that blood repertoires may reflect thyroid immune responses. No statistical method was used to fix the sample size in advance, and group allocation was not hidden from the investigators. In validation, progression to ophthalmopathy was predicted by the model with around 70% sensitivity and approximately 78% specificity, a median of 6.5 months before onset.

Source material: blood. The sequence came from a woman between 40 and 55 years old with Graves' ophthalmopathy. Rearrangement joined TRBV10-3 to TRBJ1-1, with the D gene call left open. The DNA reads as follows: TGTGCCATCAGTGAGTCGACGGTGAGATCCACTGAAGCTTTCTTT. The resulting protein is CAISESTVRSTEAFF.